This paragraph covers one T cell receptor (beta chain) sequence. Other nucleotide sequences from this sample produce the same CDR3. Sequencing used immunoSEQ multiplex PCR; TCRdb keeps in-frame clones, though not all of them. The sample consists of around 300,000 clones, roughly 88% of them appearing once. CDR3 length: 13 residues. The junction had 1 base not matched to a gene; V was cut back by 6 bases and J by 2 bases. Germline values: CDR1 LNHDA, CDR2 SQIVND (reference sequence). The sample originates from a study of cytomegalovirus exposure and HLA in healthy donors. The source of this sequence is a man between 25 and 39 years old in good health and CMV-seronegative. This chain joins TRBV19 and TRBJ1-1; 9 nucleotides align to TRBD1. The sequencing input was PBMCs. This CDR3 reads CASRDRGNTEAFF. The DNA of the CDR3 is TGTGCCAGTAGGGACAGGGGAAACACTGAAGCTTTCTTT. The whole variable domain, filled in from reference TRBV19 and TRBJ1-1, reads DGGITQSPKYLFRKEGQNVTLSCEQNLNHDAMYWYRQDPGQGLRLIYYSQIVNDFQKGDIAEGYSVSREKKESFPLTVTSAQKNPTAFYLCASRDRGNTEAFFGQGTRLTVV.